This paragraph covers one T cell receptor (beta chain) sequence. The antigen remains unidentified. The sample is drawn from a study of post-analysis software for immune sequencing data. Notes on the study in general: Samples from a shared batch, those prepared together, strongly co-clustered by F measure. Patients used about 5 TRBV segments, including TRBV5-6, TRBV5-1 and TRBV20-1, more often than controls.

The CDR3 is made up of 14 amino acids. J was trimmed by 8 bases and V by 4 bases; bases with no gene match: 7. CDR1 and CDR2 (germline): SGHTA, FQGNSA. Unique molecular identifiers were carried by the TCR beta cDNA libraries. MiXCR, applied by TCRdb to the PCR reads, yields one record per CDR3 protein. The top ten clones hold 0.56% of a sample with hundreds of thousands of distinct CDR3 sequences, about 27% of them seen once. The chain couples TRBV7-2 to TRBJ2-1; 8 bases align to TRBD1. Sequencing input: blood. The TCR comes from a girl aged 10-17 years with multiple sclerosis. The CDR3 DNA sequence: TGTGCCAGCAGCTCGATGGGACAGGAGGATGAGCAGTTCTTC. It translates to CASSSMGQEDEQFF.